Listed here are 28 T cell receptor beta chains from one sample, sequenced in a study of blood T cells in healthy people across ages. A second about 6 to 12 cycle PCR used barcoded and J-beta primers. TCRdb reprocessed the 5' RACE reads with MiXCR, giving one entry per CDR3 protein. Of a few hundred thousand distinct CDR3 sequences in the sample, about 49% were seen once. The sample taken for sequencing was blood. The source is a man between 60 and 75 years old in good health.

The gene calls are TRBV20-1 and TRBJ2-1; D is possibly TRBD2 (5 bases). Deletions cut 5 bases from V and 4 bases from J, with 12 bases between. CDR3 length equals 13 residues. Germline-derived CDR1 and CDR2 are DFQATT and SNEGSKA (reference sequence). The CDR3 bases are TGCAGTGCTGAACTAGGTACATACAATGAGCAGTTCTTC. This encodes CSAELGTYNEQFF.

Written as DNA, the CDR3 is TGCAGTGCTAGAGATTCCCAGCGAGCTAACTATGGCTACACCTTC. Translated: CSARDSQRANYGYTF. This chain joins TRBV20-1 and TRBJ1-2; D gene unclear. CDR3 size: 15 residues. Germline V gives CDR1 DFQATT, CDR2 SNEGSKA (reference sequence). The V and J ends lost 0 bases and 0 bases respectively, with 11 bases between them.

There are a few counts of this clonotype. The chain recombines TRBV7-3 with TRBJ2-6, with a weak D call TRBD2 (6 bases). The V end lost 4 bases, the J end lost 2 bases, and 12 bases lay between the germline ends. Germline CDR1 and CDR2: SGHTA and FQGTGA. The CDR3 has 16 residues. This CDR3 is CASSSFTGAGANVLTF. The CDR3 DNA is TGTGCCAGCAGCTCCTTTACGGGGGCTGGGGCCAACGTCCTGACTTTC. Variable domain in full (rest from reference TRBV7-3 and TRBJ2-6): GAGVSQTPSNKVTEKGKYVELRCDPISGHTALYWYRQSLGQGPEFLIYFQGTGAADDSGLPNDRFFAVRPEGSVSTLKIQRTERGDSAVYLCASSSFTGAGANVLTFGAGSRLTVL.

The V and J genes are TRBV29-1 and TRBJ2-4; the match to TRBD1 covers 7 bases. With 4 bases clipped from V and 3 bases from J, the junction kept 6 bases outside the gene matches. Germline CDR1 SQVTM, CDR2 ANQGSEA. The CDR3 length is 14 residues. The CDR3 sequence is CSVGGTVDKNIQYF. In DNA, the CDR3 is TGCAGCGTTGGAGGGACAGTCGACAAAAACATTCAGTACTTC.

This chain links TRBV12-3 or TRBV12-4 with TRBJ2-1; 9 bases align to TRBD1. The CDR3 is 13 residues long. J was trimmed by 5 bases and V by 6 bases; bases with no gene match: 2. CDR3 sequence: CASRRQGDNEQFF. Written as DNA, the CDR3 is TGTGCCAGCAGACGACAGGGGGACAATGAGCAGTTCTTC.

Details on this clonotype: Compared with germline, one end of the junction differs, possibly owing to a read error. The J gene is TRBJ2-3, the V gene TRBV5-1; TRBD2 aligns across 8 bases. The germline V gene encodes CDR1 SGHRS and CDR2 YFSETQ. The CDR3 extends over 16 amino acids. The CDR3 loop is CASNLAGGFGADTQYF. The CDR3 DNA sequence: TGCGCCAGCAACTTGGCGGGGGGCTTTGGCGCAGATACGCAGTATTTT.

This clonotype appeared once. The V gene is TRBV5-1, the J gene TRBJ2-5, with 12 bases matching TRBD2. The CDR3 contains 19 residues. Germline V lookup: CDR1 SGHRS, CDR2 YFSETQ. The V segment lost 0 bases and the J segment 2 bases; nucleotides outside the gene matches: 11. CDR3 amino acids: CASSLDPSLAGGSQETQYF. For the CDR3, the DNA is TGCGCCAGCAGCTTGGATCCGTCACTAGCGGGGGGTAGTCAAGAGACCCAGTACTTC.

CDR3 bases: TGTGCCAGCAGCTTTGCGGGGGCCCAAGAGACCCAGTACTTC. Residues: CASSFAGAQETQYF. The chain carries TRBV3-1 and TRBJ2-5, with a possible D match to TRBD2 (7 bases). V was cut by 5 bases and J by 1 base, with 11 bases left in between. CDR1 is LGHDT, CDR2 YNNKEL, per germline (reference sequence). This CDR3 contains 14 residues.

The rearrangement uses TRBV3-1 and TRBJ2-5, with 11 bases identical to TRBD1. The CDR3 extends over 15 amino acids. Trimming at V came to 2 bases and at J to 2 bases, leaving 1 base not matched to a gene. Germline CDR1 LGHDT, CDR2 YNNKEL (reference sequence). The CDR3 region is CASSQRDRGQETQYF. DNA of the CDR3: TGTGCCAGCAGCCAACGGGACAGGGGGCAAGAGACCCAGTACTTC.

V usage is TRBV7-2 and J usage is TRBJ1-2; D is perhaps TRBD1 (6 bases). Trimming took off 6 bases at V and 11 bases at J, with 19 bases between the two ends. The CDR3 covers 13 residues. Per germline, CDR1 SGHTA and CDR2 FQGNSA. DNA for the CDR3: TGTGCCAGCAGACGGCGACAGGCCACCCCTTACACCTTC. Encoded protein: CASRRRQATPYTF. Full variable domain (outside the CDR3, taken from reference TRBV7-2 and TRBJ1-2): GAGVSQSPSNKVTEKGKDVELRCDPISGHTALYWYRQSLGQGLEFLIYFQGNSAPDKSGLPSDRFSAERTGGSVSTLTIQRTQQEDSAVYLCASRRRQATPYTFGSGTRLTVV.

The V and J genes are TRBV29-1 and TRBJ2-1; 13 nucleotides agree with TRBD2. CDR1 SQVTM and CDR2 ANQGSEA come from the germline V gene. V shed 6 bases, J shed 7 bases, and the junction held 9 bases outside the gene matches. The CDR3 is made up of 15 amino acids. CDR3 residues: CSVLPLAGGPNEQFF. CDR3 nucleotide sequence: TGCAGCGTGTTACCACTAGCGGGAGGGCCTAATGAGCAGTTCTTC.

This clonotype turned up a few times. The CDR3 nucleotides read TGTGCCAGCAGAAAGCACGGGACTCTCCAAGAGACCCAGTACTTC. Its translation: CASRKHGTLQETQYF. The genes are TRBV25-1 and TRBJ2-5; TRBD2 is a possible D gene (6 bases). The CDR3 runs 15 residues. The germline CDR1 and CDR2 sequences are MGHDK and SYGVNS. The V end lost 6 bases, the J end lost 1 base, and 15 bases lay between the germline ends.

The J gene is TRBJ2-7, the V gene TRBV7-6, with D hard to call. CDR3 length equals 15 residues. Trimming left V 5 bases short and J 2 bases short, with 16 bases between. Per the germline V gene, CDR1 is SGHVS and CDR2 is FNYEAQ. The CDR3 DNA sequence: TGTGCCAGCAGCCCCCGAGCTAGTTCGGCCTACGAGCAGTACTTC. Amino acids: CASSPRASSAYEQYF. Full variable domain (rest looked up from reference TRBV7-6 and TRBJ2-7): GAGVSQSPRYKVTKRGQDVALRCDPISGHVSLYWYRQALGQGPEFLTYFNYEAQQDKSGLPNDRFSAERPEGSISTLTIQRTEQRDSAMYRCASSPRASSAYEQYFGPGTRLTVT.

This clonotype was picked up many times. V gene TRBV4-1 combines with J gene TRBJ2-1; 8 positions agree with TRBD2. The ends lost 4 bases at V and 9 bases at J; junction bases unmatched: 5. Germline loops: CDR1 MGHRA, CDR2 YSYEKL. The CDR3 totals 13 residues. CDR3 loop: CASSLAGWGEQFF. CDR3 nucleotide sequence: TGCGCCAGCAGCCTAGCGGGGTGGGGTGAGCAGTTCTTC.

Only a few counts were recorded for this clonotype. The V call is TRBV18, the J call TRBJ2-3; no clear D. This CDR3 is 13 amino acids long. The V end lost 2 bases, the J end lost 3 bases, and 6 bases lay between the germline ends. Per the germline V gene, CDR1 is KGHSH and CDR2 is LQKENI. CDR3 loop: CASSPTQTDTQYF. As DNA, the CDR3 is TGTGCCAGCTCACCAACCCAGACAGATACGCAGTATTTT. Full variable domain (outside the CDR3, taken from reference TRBV18 and TRBJ2-3): NAGVMQNPRHLVRRRGQEARLRCSPMKGHSHVYWYRQLPEEGLKFMVYLQKENIIDESGMPKERFSAEFPKEGPSILRIQQVVRGDSAAYFCASSPTQTDTQYFGPGTRLTVL.

J is TRBJ1-2 and V is TRBV12-3 or TRBV12-4; no reliable D call. The CDR3 is 13 amino acids. V lost 3 bases, J lost 4 bases, and 9 bases lay in between. For the CDR3, the DNA is TGTGCCAGCAGTTTGACACAGCTCTATGGCTACACCTTC. It specifies CASSLTQLYGYTF.

J is TRBJ2-4 and V is TRBV4-2; 10 bases map to TRBD2. There are 15 residues in the CDR3. J lost 15 bases, V lost 0 bases, and 11 bases had no gene match. Germline loops: CDR1 LGHNA, CDR2 YNFKEQ. This CDR3 is CASSQELAGRHERYF. In DNA form, the CDR3 reads TGTGCCAGCAGCCAAGAACTAGCGGGACGCCATGAGCGGTACTTC.

The V gene is TRBV4-1, the J gene TRBJ2-7; 9 bases match TRBD1. Germline V lookup: CDR1 MGHRA, CDR2 YSYEKL. Losses at the gene ends were 0 bases for V and 1 base for J; bases not matched to a gene: 10. This CDR3 is built from 18 residues. The CDR3 is CASSQEVWGDRESYEQYF. As DNA, the CDR3 is TGCGCCAGCAGCCAAGAGGTTTGGGGGGACAGGGAATCCTACGAGCAGTACTTC.

The chain joins TRBV20-1 to TRBJ1-5, with D possibly TRBD1 on 6 matching bases. V lost 1 base, J lost 0 bases, and 28 bases lay in between. CDR3 size: 21 residues. Germline lookup yields CDR1 DFQATT and CDR2 SNEGSKA (reference sequence). This chain's CDR3 is CSARGIGGRDTRYYSNQPQHF. CDR3 nucleotide sequence: TGCAGTGCTAGAGGCATTGGGGGACGGGACACCAGATATTATAGCAATCAGCCCCAGCATTTT.

The genes are TRBV6-1 and TRBJ1-5; tentative D call: TRBD1 (5 bases). CDR3 length equals 16 residues. V was shortened by 3 bases and J by 6 bases, with 18 bases between the two germline ends. Germline V lookup: CDR1 MNHNS, CDR2 SASEGT. This CDR3 reads CASSEWSQRGGQPQHF. In nucleotides, the CDR3 is TGTGCCAGCAGTGAGTGGAGTCAGAGGGGAGGTCAGCCCCAGCATTTT.

This chain connects TRBV3-1 to TRBJ1-2; D is possibly TRBD1 (6 bases). CDR1 is LGHDT, CDR2 YNNKEL, per germline (reference sequence). V lost 3 bases and J lost 7, with 9 bases in between. This CDR3 region has 12 residues. The CDR3 is CASSQYRVGYTF. In DNA, the CDR3 is TGTGCCAGCAGCCAGTACAGGGTTGGCTACACCTTC.

This sequence joins TRBV20-1 and TRBJ2-1; D possibly corresponds to TRBD1 (6 bases). The germline CDR1 and CDR2 sequences are DFQATT and SNEGSKA (reference sequence). The CDR3 runs to 15 residues. V dropped 3 bases and J dropped 3 bases, with 15 bases sitting between them. The CDR3 DNA follows: TGCAGTGCTAGTCCCGACCGAGGGGGCTACAATGAGCAGTTCTTC. This codes for CSASPDRGGYNEQFF.

This chain connects TRBV6-6 to TRBJ2-5; D not resolved. V was shortened by 5 bases and J by 2 bases, with 18 bases between the two germline ends. Germline V lookup: CDR1 MNHNY, CDR2 SVGAGI (reference sequence). CDR3 length: 16 amino acids. As DNA, the CDR3 is TGTGCCAGCAGTGGGTCAATGAACTCGATTCAAGAGACCCAGTACTTC. Its translation is CASSGSMNSIQETQYF.

As to this clonotype: One end of the junction does not line up with germline, which may come from a read error. The chain employs TRBV7-6 and TRBJ2-1, with 11 positions matching TRBD1. Germline CDR1 SGHVS, CDR2 FNYEAQ. The CDR3 runs to 15 residues. The CDR3 nucleotides read TGTGCCGGCAGCCCCCGGGACAGGGGGATCCTTGAGCAGTTCTTC. It translates to CAGSPRDRGILEQFF.

J is TRBJ2-4 and V is TRBV2; 8 nucleotides line up with TRBD1. CDR3 length: 15 residues. Trimming took 7 bases from V and 1 from J; bases not matched to a gene: 6. From germline, CDR1 is SNHLY and CDR2 FYNNEI. DNA of the CDR3: TGTGCCAGCATGCCGGGACAGGCCGCCAAAAACATTCAGTACTTC. Its translation is CASMPGQAAKNIQYF.

This clonotype appeared a few times. The chain joins TRBV5-4 to TRBJ2-3, with 7 bases aligning to TRBD2. CDR1 SGHNT and CDR2 YYREEE come from the germline V gene (reference sequence). V shed 4 bases and J 4 bases; nucleotides not matched to a gene: 12. This CDR3 region has 16 residues. CDR3 amino acids: CASSSPAGPSPDTQYF. CDR3 bases: TGTGCCAGCAGCAGTCCAGCGGGGCCCTCTCCAGATACGCAGTATTTT. The full variable domain, in which reference TRBV5-4 and TRBJ2-3 provide the parts outside the CDR3, is ETGVTQSPTHLIKTRGQQVTLRCSSQSGHNTVSWYQQALGQGPQFIFQYYREEENGRGNFPPRFSGLQFPNYSSELNVNALELDDSALYLCASSSPAGPSPDTQYFGPGTRLTVL.

The chain joins TRBV7-2 to TRBJ2-4; possible D gene TRBD1, 6 bases. Per the germline V gene, CDR1 is SGHTA and CDR2 is FQGNSA. Trimming removed 5 bases from V and 14 bases from J, with 13 bases in between. The CDR3 is made up of 11 amino acids. CDR3: CASSPGQREYF. CDR3 nucleotides: TGTGCCAGCAGCCCTGGACAGAGGGAGTACTTC.

J is TRBJ2-5 and V is TRBV4-2; 16 bases line up with TRBD2. This CDR3 contains 16 residues. V lost 4 bases and J lost 5; bases outside the gene matches: 4. The germline gives CDR1 LGHNA, CDR2 YNFKEQ. The CDR3 sequence is CASSPGTSGRGETQYF. The DNA for the CDR3 is TGTGCCAGCAGCCCTGGGACTAGCGGGAGGGGGGAGACCCAGTACTTC.